This TCR beta chain is from a study of cytomegalovirus exposure and HLA in healthy donors. Study details: Findings of an earlier analysis included some 120 million unique TCR beta sequences from roughly 200 million T cells.

The PCR had 60 Vbeta and 13 Jbeta primers. Sequencing was performed with immunoSEQ multiplex PCR; in TCRdb, only in-frame clones are kept and a portion is missing. Of approximately 100,000 clones listed, 76% are singletons. As to this clone: The antigen is unknown. At the DNA level, this CDR3 is encoded by other sequences in the same sample as well.

This CDR3 has 13 residues. V lost 3 bases, J lost 6 bases, and 2 bases stayed unmatched. Germline CDR1 reads SGHVS; CDR2 reads FQNEAQ. Whole-study findings and limits: TCR beta sequences numbering over 15,000 were associated with HLA alleles at 0.05 false discovery rate in a later analysis. Rarity held for most TCR sequences, but there were some public TCRs that occurred in many donors. Overall, roughly 150 TCR beta chains were annotated as cytomegalovirus-associated.

The gene calls are TRBV7-8 and TRBJ2-3; 8 nucleotides match TRBD2. The receptor comes from a man aged 40-50 years in good health and CMV-seronegative. The sequencing input was PBMCs. This CDR3 is CASSFRGGDTQYF. CDR3 nucleotides: TGTGCCAGCAGCTTCCGGGGGGGGGATACGCAGTATTTT. Supplemented by reference TRBV7-8 and TRBJ2-3, the full variable domain reads GAGVSQSPRYKVAKRGQDVALRCDPISGHVSLFWYQQALGQGPEFLTYFQNEAQLDKSGLPSDRFFAERPEGSVSTLKIQRTQQEDSAVYLCASSFRGGDTQYFGPGTRLTVL.